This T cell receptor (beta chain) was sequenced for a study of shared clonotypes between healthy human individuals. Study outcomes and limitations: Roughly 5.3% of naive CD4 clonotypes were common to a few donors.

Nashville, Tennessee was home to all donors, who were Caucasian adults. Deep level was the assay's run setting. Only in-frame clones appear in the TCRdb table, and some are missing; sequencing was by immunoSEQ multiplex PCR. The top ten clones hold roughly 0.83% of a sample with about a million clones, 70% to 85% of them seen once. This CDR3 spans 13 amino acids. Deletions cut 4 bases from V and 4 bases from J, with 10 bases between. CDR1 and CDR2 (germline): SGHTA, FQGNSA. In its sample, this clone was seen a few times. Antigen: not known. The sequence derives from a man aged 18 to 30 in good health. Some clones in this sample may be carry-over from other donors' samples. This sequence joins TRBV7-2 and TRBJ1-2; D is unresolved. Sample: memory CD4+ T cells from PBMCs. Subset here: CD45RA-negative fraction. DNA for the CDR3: TGTGCCAGCAGCTCCTCCGTTGGCTATGGCTACACCTTC. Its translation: CASSSSVGYGYTF.